This T cell receptor (beta chain) emerged from a study of control samples from healthy donors and cancer patients (TCRdb year 2020). Trimming removed 1 base from V and 4 bases from J, leaving 2 bases between the germline ends. The CDR3 runs 11 residues from the cysteine to the phenylalanine. Of the read, only the CDR3 DNA is kept; its 33 bases are in frame from base 1. CDR1 and CDR2, per the germline V gene, are KGHSH and LQKENI. Of note for this clone: Its antigen remains unidentified. Base quality data are lacking; no much larger clone is found one base away.

The receptor library was made with the immunoSEQ multiplex PCR assay. What TCRdb holds here is the immuneACCESS table cut down to in-frame rearrangements. Part of the clones is not present; checked against another copy, under half of the missing clones reflect an unresolved V gene, and the others are unexplained. Across this sample there are some 140,000 clones, with about 85% seen only once. Of the sample, roughly 8.4% falls within the top ten clones. This receptor was obtained from a woman aged 25 to 39 in good health. Rearrangement joined TRBV18 to TRBJ2-7, with the D gene not clear enough to name. Sequencing was performed on blood. The CDR3 region has the sequence CASSPQYEQYF. The DNA sequence is as follows: TGTGCCAGCTCACCACAGTACGAGCAGTACTTC.